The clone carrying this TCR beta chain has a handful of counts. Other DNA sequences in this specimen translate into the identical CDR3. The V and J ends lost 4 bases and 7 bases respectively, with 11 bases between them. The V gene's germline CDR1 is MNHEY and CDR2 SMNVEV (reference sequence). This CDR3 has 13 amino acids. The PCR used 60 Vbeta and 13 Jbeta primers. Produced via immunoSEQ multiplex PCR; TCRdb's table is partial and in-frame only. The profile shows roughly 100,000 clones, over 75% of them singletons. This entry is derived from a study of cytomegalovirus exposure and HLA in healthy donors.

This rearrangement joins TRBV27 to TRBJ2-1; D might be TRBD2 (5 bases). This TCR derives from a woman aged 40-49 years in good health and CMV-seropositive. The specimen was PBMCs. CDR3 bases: TGTGCCAGCAGTTCGGGTAGCGTTAATGAGCAGTTCTTC. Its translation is CASSSGSVNEQFF.